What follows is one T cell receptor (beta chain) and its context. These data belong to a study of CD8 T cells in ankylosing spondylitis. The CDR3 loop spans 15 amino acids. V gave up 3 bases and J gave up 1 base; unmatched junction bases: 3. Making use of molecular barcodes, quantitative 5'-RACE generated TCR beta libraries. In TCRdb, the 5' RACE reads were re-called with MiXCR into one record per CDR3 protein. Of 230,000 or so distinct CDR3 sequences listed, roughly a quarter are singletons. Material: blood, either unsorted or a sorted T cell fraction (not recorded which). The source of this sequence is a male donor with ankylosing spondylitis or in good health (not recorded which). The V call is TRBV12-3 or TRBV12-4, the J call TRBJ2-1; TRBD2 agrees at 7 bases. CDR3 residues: CASSFLAVSYNEQFF. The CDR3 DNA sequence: TGTGCCAGCAGTTTCCTAGCGGTTTCCTACAATGAGCAGTTCTTC.